This TCR beta chain stems from a study of molecular identifiers for immune sequencing clone quantification. The study's findings and limits: Spiked TCR RNA from one Jurkat cell reportedly showed up when mixed among one million naive cells.

Libraries for naive CD8 T cells, which were made from roughly 21,000 to 960,000 sorted cells, drew on 10%, 30% or 50% of the RNA. The authors gated naive CD8 T cells as CD8+CD4-CCR7+CD45RA+ for sorting. Libraries of bulk TCR were made by previously described methods (with listed TCR primers). TCRdb reprocessed the PCR reads via MiXCR and lists one record per CDR3 protein. Among 250,000 to 400,000 distinct CDR3 sequences listed, over 20% were seen once. This clonotype was seen ten or more times. Its antigen remains unidentified. There are 13 residues in the CDR3. With 3 bases removed from V and 3 bases from J, the gap between germline ends came to 7 bases. Germline V gives CDR1 KGHDR, CDR2 SFDVKD.

The source is a human donor in good health. Some libraries in this study had Jurkat cell RNA spiked in. This sequence joins TRBV24-1 and TRBJ1-1; D gene ambiguous. The sample consisted of naive CD8+ T cells from blood, with Jurkat cell RNA spiked in. The subset denotes: FACS-sorted CD8+CD4-CCR7+CD45RA+ naive T cells. The CDR3 protein is CATSDGTYTEAFF. CDR3 sequence (DNA): TGTGCCACCAGTGATGGTACGTACACTGAAGCTTTCTTT.